A single sample gave rise to the 27 T cell receptor beta chains below, sequenced in a study of blood T cells in healthy people across ages. The use of a sample-barcoded 5' primer and a J-beta primer mix characterized a second PCR of about 7 to 12 cycles. TCRdb reanalysed the 5' RACE reads using MiXCR and keeps one entry per CDR3 protein. Here the sample spans 650,000 to 950,000 distinct CDR3 sequences, more than 40% being singletons. What was sequenced was blood. The receptor set was obtained from a man in his sixties in good health.

The J gene is TRBJ1-1, the V gene TRBV30, with D unclear. Trimming took off 1 base at V and 4 bases at J, with 4 bases between the two ends. Germline loops: CDR1 GTSNPN, CDR2 SVGIG (reference sequence). The length of the CDR3 is 11 residues. DNA of the CDR3: TGTGCCTGGAGTGCGGTCACTGAAGCTTTCTTT. Encoded protein: CAWSAVTEAFF.

This sequence joins TRBV11-2 and TRBJ2-7; TRBD2 aligns across 10 bases. CDR3 length equals 14 residues. The ends lost 8 bases at V and 3 bases at J; junction bases unmatched: 7. Per the germline V gene, CDR1 is SGHAT and CDR2 is FQNNGV. The CDR3 coding sequence is TGTGCCAGCCGTCGGCTAGCGGGGGACTACGAGCAGTACTTC. This codes for CASRRLAGDYEQYF.

This rearrangement joins TRBV5-8 to TRBJ2-4; a possible D gene is TRBD1 (6 bases). Germline V lookup: CDR1 SGHTS, CDR2 YDEGEE. V gave up 4 bases and J gave up 5 bases, with 13 bases separating them. The length of the CDR3 is 14 residues. The CDR3 sequence is CASSPTGSENIQYF. DNA for the CDR3: TGTGCCAGCAGCCCCACAGGGTCCGAAAACATTCAGTACTTC.

J is TRBJ1-2 and V is TRBV6-2 or TRBV6-3; D is undetermined. The V and J ends lost 9 bases and 9 bases respectively, with 20 bases between them. This CDR3 is 13 amino acids long. The germline gives CDR1 MNHEY, CDR2 SVGEGT. The CDR3 nucleotides read TGTGCCAGTCATACGGGTTCGGGAGCCCGCTACACCTTC. This encodes CASHTGSGARYTF.

This chain joins TRBV7-2 and TRBJ1-2, with TRBD1 as a possible D gene (5 bases). With 5 bases removed from V and 4 bases from J, the gap between germline ends came to 20 bases. The germline V gene encodes CDR1 SGHTA and CDR2 FQGNSA. The CDR3 contains 16 residues. The CDR3: CASSAHGATSLYGYTF. As DNA, the CDR3 is TGTGCCAGCAGCGCGCACGGGGCCACTTCGCTCTATGGCTACACCTTC.

This sequence joins TRBV7-2 and TRBJ1-4; TRBD1 is a possible D gene (6 bases). Near its end, the DNA agrees better with TRBJ2-2, so the J call may be wrong. CDR1 is SGHTA, CDR2 FQGNSA, per germline. This CDR3 has 15 amino acids. The CDR3 here is CASSPRGSQGMELFF. The CDR3 DNA follows: TGTGCCAGCAGCCCAAGGGGGAGTCAGGGGATGGAGCTGTTTTTT.

The chain joins TRBV27 to TRBJ2-3, with D possibly being TRBD2 (6 bases). This CDR3 is built from 15 residues. Trimming cost V 3 bases and J 2 bases, with 12 bases left between them. Germline CDR1 and CDR2: MNHEY and SMNVEV (reference sequence). The CDR3, as DNA: TGTGCCAGCAGTTTTAAGGGGACTCACACAGATACGCAGTATTTT. It translates to CASSFKGTHTDTQYF.

The chain carries TRBV6-1 and TRBJ2-5; D gene uncertain. Trimming removed 5 bases from V and 2 bases from J, with 12 bases in between. Germline V gene sequence: CDR1 MNHNS, CDR2 SASEGT. The length of the CDR3 is 14 residues. CDR3 amino acids: CASSLSFSQETQYF. In DNA, the CDR3 is TGTGCCAGCAGTTTGAGCTTCTCTCAAGAGACCCAGTACTTC.

There are a few counts of this clonotype. V gene TRBV7-2 combines with J gene TRBJ2-5; 11 bases are a match to TRBD2. Germline values: CDR1 SGHTA, CDR2 FQGNSA. This CDR3 is 16 amino acids long. V lost 4 bases, J lost 1 base, and 5 bases stayed unmatched. CDR3 loop: CASSSSSGGAQETQYF. The CDR3 DNA reads TGTGCCAGCAGCTCCAGTAGCGGGGGGGCCCAAGAGACCCAGTACTTC. Using reference TRBV7-2 and TRBJ2-5 for the parts outside the CDR3, the full variable domain is GAGVSQSPSNKVTEKGKDVELRCDPISGHTALYWYRQSLGQGLEFLIYFQGNSAPDKSGLPSDRFSAERTGGSVSTLTIQRTQQEDSAVYLCASSSSSGGAQETQYFGPGTRLLVL.

This chain links TRBV4-1 with TRBJ1-2; maybe TRBD1 (5 bases). Germline CDR1 is MGHRA and CDR2 is YSYEKL. The ends were cut back, 0 bases at V and 5 bases at J, with 13 bases in the middle. This CDR3 has 15 amino acids. The CDR3 bases are TGCGCCAGCAGCCAAGAGCCAGCCGAGGGGTATGGCTACACCTTC. This translates into CASSQEPAEGYGYTF.

This clonotype came up many times. This chain uses TRBV20-1 with TRBJ2-4; weak D call: TRBD2 (8 bases). CDR3 length equals 18 residues. Trimming took 2 bases from V and 2 from J, leaving 22 bases between them. CDR1 and CDR2 from the germline V gene are DFQATT and SNEGSKA (reference sequence). The DNA for the CDR3 is TGCAGTGCTAGAAAAACGGGGGGGACAGAACAAACCAAAAACATTCAGTACTTC. It yields the protein CSARKTGGTEQTKNIQYF.

The chain employs TRBV29-1 and TRBJ2-1; no firm D call. This CDR3 is 11 amino acids long. CDR1 and CDR2 (germline): SQVTM, ANQGSEA. The V and J ends lost 5 bases and 10 bases respectively, with 12 bases between them. The CDR3 DNA follows: TGCAGCGTTAGCAGTAGGAACGAGCAGTTCTTC. Protein sequence: CSVSSRNEQFF.

This chain connects TRBV7-2 to TRBJ2-5; 7 nucleotides line up with TRBD1. CDR1 and CDR2 (germline): SGHTA, FQGNSA. The J segment lost 11 bases and the V segment lost 10 bases, leaving 13 bases of the junction unmatched. The CDR3 runs to 12 residues. The CDR3 reads CATQGVDRVQYF. The CDR3 DNA sequence: TGTGCCACGCAGGGCGTCGACAGGGTTCAGTACTTC. The full variable domain, rest sourced from reference TRBV7-2 and TRBJ2-5, is GAGVSQSPSNKVTEKGKDVELRCDPISGHTALYWYRQSLGQGLEFLIYFQGNSAPDKSGLPSDRFSAERTGGSVSTLTIQRTQQEDSAVYLCATQGVDRVQYFGPGTRLLVL.

CDR3 amino acids: CASSTQGINQPQHF. The CDR3, as DNA: TGTGCCAGCAGCACGCAGGGGATCAATCAGCCCCAGCATTTT. V gene TRBV7-2 combines with J gene TRBJ1-5, with D maybe TRBD1 (6 bases). CDR1 SGHTA and CDR2 FQGNSA come from the germline V gene. There are 14 residues in the CDR3. Between the trimmed V and J ends, which lost 5 bases and 3 bases, there was a span of 11 bases.

The sample holds one count of this clonotype. The chain carries TRBV20-1 and TRBJ1-2, with TRBD1 as a possible D gene (5 bases). Germline CDR1 is DFQATT and CDR2 is SNEGSKA (reference sequence). Between the trimmed V and J ends, which lost 1 base and 2 bases, there was a span of 17 bases. The CDR3 loop spans 16 amino acids. CDR3 sequence (DNA): TGCAGTGCTAGAGTTCAAGGGGAGGGGCGCAACTATGGCTACACCTTC. Translating gives CSARVQGEGRNYGYTF.

The gene calls are TRBV3-1 and TRBJ2-7, with TRBD2 identical over 14 bases. CDR1 and CDR2 from the germline V gene are LGHDT and YNNKEL (reference sequence). CDR3 size: 24 residues. V lost 0 bases to trimming and J lost 0 bases; unmatched junction nucleotides: 22. CDR3 coding DNA: TGTGCCAGCAGCCAAGATGGGCACCCACACGGGACTAGCGGGGGTCCTCCGAGCTCCTACGAGCAGTACTTC. Its translation is CASSQDGHPHGTSGGPPSSYEQYF.

This clonotype has at least ten counts. The chain carries TRBV7-2 and TRBJ2-7; D possibly uses TRBD1 or TRBD2 (5 bases each). From germline, CDR1 is SGHTA and CDR2 FQGNSA. The CDR3 length is 15 residues. The ends were cut back, 1 base at V and 3 bases at J, with 13 bases in the middle. The CDR3 region has the DNA TGTGCCAGCAGCTTAGGAGGGGCAGAAGTCTACGAGCAGTACTTC. It specifies CASSLGGAEVYEQYF. The full variable domain, in which reference TRBV7-2 and TRBJ2-7 provide the parts outside the CDR3, is GAGVSQSPSNKVTEKGKDVELRCDPISGHTALYWYRQSLGQGLEFLIYFQGNSAPDKSGLPSDRFSAERTGGSVSTLTIQRTQQEDSAVYLCASSLGGAEVYEQYFGPGTRLTVT.

This chain connects TRBV2 to TRBJ1-1; perhaps TRBD1 as D (6 bases). With 6 bases removed from V and 1 base from J, the gap between germline ends came to 12 bases. Germline CDR1 reads SNHLY; CDR2 reads FYNNEI. The CDR3 extends over 14 amino acids. The CDR3 loop is CASRKGHPNTEAFF. In nucleotides, the CDR3 is TGTGCCAGCAGGAAGGGACACCCGAACACTGAAGCTTTCTTT.

The chain joins TRBV5-1 to TRBJ2-1; the D is unclear. Germline assignment: CDR1 SGHRS and CDR2 YFSETQ. The CDR3 is 18 residues long. V lost 4 bases to trimming and J lost 7 bases, with 27 bases between them. CDR3 nucleotides: TGCGCCAGCAGCCCCCTCCCCCGCGAAACCCAGAGTCTTAATGAGCAGTTCTTC. It encodes CASSPLPRETQSLNEQFF.

The chain uses TRBV6-5 and TRBJ2-1, with D possibly called TRBD1 or TRBD2 (5 bases each). Trimming pared 3 bases from V and 8 bases from J, leaving 14 bases between. Looked up from germline, CDR1 is MNHEY and CDR2 is SVGAGI. This CDR3 is 14 amino acids long. The CDR3 sequence is CASSYTGIGDEQFF. The DNA of the CDR3 is TGTGCCAGCAGTTATACGGGGATAGGGGATGAGCAGTTCTTC.

The chain uses TRBV10-3 and TRBJ1-1; a possible D gene is TRBD1 (6 bases). Germline loops: CDR1 ENHRY, CDR2 SYGVKD. CDR3 length: 13 amino acids. V was clipped by 4 bases and J by 1 base, with 7 bases between them. In DNA form, the CDR3 reads TGTGCCATCAGTGCCAGGGGGAACACTGAAGCTTTCTTT. It specifies CAISARGNTEAFF.

The genes are TRBV2 and TRBJ1-2, with no clear D. The CDR3 is made up of 10 amino acids. V was trimmed by 6 bases and J by 12 bases, leaving 11 bases between them. In germline, CDR1 is SNHLY, CDR2 FYNNEI. The CDR3 nucleotides are TGTGCCAGCAGAAACACAGCCCACACCTTC. This encodes CASRNTAHTF.

The chain joins TRBV6-6 to TRBJ2-1, with a possible D match to TRBD1 (6 bases). The CDR3 loop spans 15 amino acids. V lost 6 bases and J lost 0, with 12 bases in between. From germline, CDR1 is MNHNY and CDR2 SVGAGI (reference sequence). The CDR3 sequence is CASRLRGSSYNEQFF. The CDR3 bases are TGTGCCAGCAGACTCAGGGGAAGCTCCTACAATGAGCAGTTCTTC.

This chain uses TRBV7-9 with TRBJ2-7, with D perhaps matching TRBD2 (6 bases). With 5 bases removed from V and 6 bases from J, the gap between germline ends came to 14 bases. The CDR3 has 13 residues. Germline assignment: CDR1 SEHNR and CDR2 FQNEAQ (reference sequence). The CDR3 coding sequence is TGTGCCAGCAGCAACGGGGGTATGGGCGAGCAGTACTTC. Amino acids: CASSNGGMGEQYF.

Only a few counts were recorded for this clonotype. This chain's CDR3 is CASSLNGQGASNEQFF. The CDR3 DNA follows: TGCGCCAGCAGCTTGAATGGGCAGGGGGCTTCCAATGAGCAGTTCTTC. The chain employs TRBV5-1 and TRBJ2-1; 8 bases are shared with TRBD1. The germline CDR1 and CDR2 sequences are SGHRS and YFSETQ. Trimming at V came to 1 base and at J to 6 bases, leaving 9 bases not matched to a gene. This CDR3 comprises 16 residues.

Concerning this clonotype: One junction end disagrees with the germline gene, perhaps due to a read error. J is TRBJ2-5 and V is TRBV7-2, with D tentatively TRBD1 or TRBD2 (5 bases each). Germline V CDR1 and CDR2: SGHTA, FQGNSA. This CDR3 contains 17 residues. CDR3 loop: CASSLEGRVTLQETQYF. The CDR3 nucleotides read TGTGCCAGCAGCTTAGAGGGACGTGTGACGCTCCAAGAGACCCAGTACTTT.

The CDR3 coding sequence is TGTGCCAGCACCCGCGGACAGGGTTTACAAGAGACCCAGTACTTC. Its protein is CASTRGQGLQETQYF. The V call is TRBV6-2 or TRBV6-3, the J call TRBJ2-5; 8 nucleotides line up with TRBD1. With 7 bases clipped from V and 2 bases from J, the junction kept 9 bases outside the gene matches. CDR3 length equals 15 residues. The germline V gene has CDR1 MNHEY and CDR2 SVGEGT.